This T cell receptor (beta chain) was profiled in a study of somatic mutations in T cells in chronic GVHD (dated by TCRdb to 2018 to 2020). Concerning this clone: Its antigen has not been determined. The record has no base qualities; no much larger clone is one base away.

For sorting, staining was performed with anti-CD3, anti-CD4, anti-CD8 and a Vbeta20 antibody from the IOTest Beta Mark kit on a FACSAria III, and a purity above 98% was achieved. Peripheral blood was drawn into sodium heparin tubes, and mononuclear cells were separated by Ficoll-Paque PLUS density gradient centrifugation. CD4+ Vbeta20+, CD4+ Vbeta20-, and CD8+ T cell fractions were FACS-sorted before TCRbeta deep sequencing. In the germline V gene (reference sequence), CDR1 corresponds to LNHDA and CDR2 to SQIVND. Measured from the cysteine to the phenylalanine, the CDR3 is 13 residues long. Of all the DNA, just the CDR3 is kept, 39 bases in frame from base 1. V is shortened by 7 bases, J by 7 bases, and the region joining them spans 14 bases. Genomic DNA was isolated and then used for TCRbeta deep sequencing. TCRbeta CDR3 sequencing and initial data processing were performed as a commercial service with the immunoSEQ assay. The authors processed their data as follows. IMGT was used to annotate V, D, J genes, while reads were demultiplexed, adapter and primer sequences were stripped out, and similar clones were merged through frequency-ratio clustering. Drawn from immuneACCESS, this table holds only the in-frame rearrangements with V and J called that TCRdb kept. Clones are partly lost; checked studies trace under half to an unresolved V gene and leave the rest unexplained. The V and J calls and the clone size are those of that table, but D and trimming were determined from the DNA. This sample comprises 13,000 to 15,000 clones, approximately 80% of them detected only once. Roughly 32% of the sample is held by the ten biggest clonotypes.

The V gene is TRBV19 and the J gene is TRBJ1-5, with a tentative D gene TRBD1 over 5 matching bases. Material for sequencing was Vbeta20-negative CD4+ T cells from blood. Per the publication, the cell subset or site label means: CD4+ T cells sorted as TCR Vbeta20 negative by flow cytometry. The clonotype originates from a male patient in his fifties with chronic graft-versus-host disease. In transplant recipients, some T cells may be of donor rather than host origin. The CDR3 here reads CASNPSGRQPQHF. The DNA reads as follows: TGTGCCAGTAACCCCTCAGGGCGACAGCCCCAGCATTTT.